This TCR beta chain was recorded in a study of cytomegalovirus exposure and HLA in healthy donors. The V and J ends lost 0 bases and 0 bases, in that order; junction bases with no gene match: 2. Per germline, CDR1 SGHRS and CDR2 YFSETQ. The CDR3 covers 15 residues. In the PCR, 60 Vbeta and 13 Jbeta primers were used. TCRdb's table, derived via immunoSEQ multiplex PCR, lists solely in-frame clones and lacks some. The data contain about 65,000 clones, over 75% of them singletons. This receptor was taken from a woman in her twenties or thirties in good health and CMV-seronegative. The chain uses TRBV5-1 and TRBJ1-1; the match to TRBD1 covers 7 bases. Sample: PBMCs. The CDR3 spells CASSLGTGLNTEAFF. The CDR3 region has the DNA TGCGCCAGCAGCTTGGGGACAGGCTTGAACACTGAAGCTTTCTTT.